This entry lists 21 T cell receptor beta chains sequenced from one sample in a study of blood T cell repertoires in COVID-19. Sequenced by immunoSEQ multiplex PCR; TCRdb stores in-frame clones only, minus some. The sample lists 210,000 or so clones, roughly 80% occurring once. Sequenced material: peripheral blood. All receptors derive from a woman of 80 years or more with COVID-19, enrolled during active disease.

The chain couples TRBV2 to TRBJ1-5; 7 nucleotides line up with TRBD1. The ends lost 6 bases at V and 3 bases at J; junction bases unmatched: 2. CDR3 length equals 13 residues. CDR1 is SNHLY, CDR2 FYNNEI, per germline. CDR3 sequence (DNA): TGTGCCAGCAGAGGACAGGCCAATCAGCCCCAGCATTTT. Translation: CASRGQANQPQHF.

This clone was found once. The chain is built from TRBV29-1 and TRBJ2-3; 7 bases are shared with TRBD1. Trimming at V came to 6 bases and at J to 1 base, leaving 10 bases not matched to a gene. This CDR3 comprises 15 residues. Germline CDR1 reads SQVTM; CDR2 reads ANQGSEA. In nucleotides, the CDR3 is TGCAGCGTGACACGACAGGGAGTGCGCACAGATACGCAGTATTTT. Its translation is CSVTRQGVRTDTQYF.

The chain recombines TRBV7-9 with TRBJ1-2; D ambiguous. The CDR3 runs to 17 residues. V was shortened by 5 bases and J by 8 bases, with 27 bases between the two germline ends. Germline CDR1 and CDR2: SEHNR and FQNEAQ (reference sequence). CDR3 in DNA: TGTGCCAGCAGCCCTAACCCAGCGACGGTACATAGGAGCGGCTACACCTTC. Its translation: CASSPNPATVHRSGYTF.

The chain links TRBV2 to TRBJ1-6, with D perhaps TRBD1 (5 bases). Germline V CDR1 and CDR2: SNHLY, FYNNEI. The CDR3 is made up of 15 amino acids. The ends were cut back, 6 bases at V and 7 bases at J, with 16 bases in the middle. In nucleotides, the CDR3 is TGTGCCAGCAGACCCGTGGGGGGAGAGAATTCACCCCTCCACTTT. Translating gives CASRPVGGENSPLHF.

The J gene is TRBJ2-3, the V gene TRBV19; TRBD2 matches 9 bases. The germline V gene encodes CDR1 LNHDA and CDR2 SQIVND (reference sequence). Germline trimming cut 5 bases from V and 2 bases from J; bases unmatched to any gene: 8. The length of the CDR3 is 16 residues. In nucleotides, the CDR3 is TGTGCCAGTAGTGCCTATAGCGGGGGCGTCACAGATACGCAGTATTTT. Translated: CASSAYSGGVTDTQYF.

The rearrangement links TRBV9 to TRBJ2-5, with D tentatively TRBD2 (6 bases). CDR3 size: 14 residues. Germline assignment: CDR1 SGDLS and CDR2 YYNGEE. V was pared by 0 bases and J by 5 bases, with 11 bases between. This chain's CDR3 is CASSVDIAEETQYF. In nucleotides, the CDR3 is TGTGCCAGCAGCGTAGATATAGCGGAGGAGACCCAGTACTTC.

The J gene is TRBJ1-2, the V gene TRBV6-5; TRBD1 matches at 8 bases. CDR3 length: 13 amino acids. J was trimmed by 7 bases and V by 6 bases; bases with no gene match: 7. Germline V gene lookup returns CDR1 MNHEY and CDR2 SVGAGI. CDR3 amino acids: CASRDREVSGYTF. In DNA form, the CDR3 reads TGTGCCAGCAGGGACAGGGAAGTTTCTGGCTACACCTTC.

The rearrangement links TRBV28 to TRBJ1-3; D is unclear. V lost 2 bases and J 2 bases, leaving 4 bases between the germline ends. The CDR3 contains 13 residues. CDR1 MDHEN and CDR2 SYDVKM come from the germline V gene. CDR3 loop: CASSLQAGNTIYF. As DNA, the CDR3 is TGTGCCAGCAGTTTACAGGCTGGAAACACCATATATTTT.

This clone was found once. The junction departs from germline at one end; a sequencing error may be responsible. This rearrangement joins TRBV7-8 to TRBJ2-5; D perhaps matches TRBD2 (6 bases). CDR3 length: 16 amino acids. The germline gives CDR1 SGHVS, CDR2 FQNEAQ. CDR3 sequence reads: CASSLFLATYREIQYF. The CDR3 DNA sequence: TGTGCCAGCAGCTTATTCCTAGCGACTTACCGAGAGATCCAGTACTTC.

The V gene is TRBV5-4, the J gene TRBJ1-1; the match to TRBD1 covers 8 bases. Trimming removed 4 bases from V and 6 bases from J; junction bases left unmatched: 8. The CDR3 contains 14 residues. The germline V gene encodes CDR1 SGHNT and CDR2 YYREEE (reference sequence). In DNA, the CDR3 is TGTGCCAGCAGCATTCCAGGGGGCGTTGCTGAAGCTTTCTTT. The encoded protein is CASSIPGGVAEAFF.

This clone came up a few times. The chain links TRBV19 to TRBJ1-3; TRBD1 is a possible D gene (5 bases). The CDR3 sequence is 15 residues long. The V end was cut by 3 bases, the J end by 1 base, with 10 bases between. Germline V gives CDR1 LNHDA, CDR2 SQIVND (reference sequence). The CDR3 nucleotides read TGTGCCAGTAGTATCCCGACAGCGTCTGGAAACACCATATATTTT. It translates to CASSIPTASGNTIYF. Drawing the rest from reference TRBV19 and TRBJ1-3, the complete variable domain is DGGITQSPKYLFRKEGQNVTLSCEQNLNHDAMYWYRQDPGQGLRLIYYSQIVNDFQKGDIAEGYSVSREKKESFPLTVTSAQKNPTAFYLCASSIPTASGNTIYFGEGSWLTVV.

The chain is built from TRBV20-1 and TRBJ1-1; 11 bases are shared with TRBD1. CDR1 and CDR2 (germline): DFQATT, SNEGSKA (reference sequence). The V gene end was trimmed by 3 bases and the J gene end by 6 bases; junction bases not matched to a gene: 15. The CDR3 consists of 17 residues. The CDR3 here is CSASQIPGTGGRPEAFF. The CDR3 coding sequence is TGCAGTGCTAGTCAAATCCCCGGGACAGGGGGTAGGCCTGAAGCTTTCTTT.

This chain uses TRBV3-1 (or the pseudogene TRBV3-2) with TRBJ1-2; D not certain. The V end was cut by 0 bases, the J end by 0 bases, with 5 bases between. The CDR3 is 14 amino acids. In germline, CDR1 is LGHDT, CDR2 YNNKEL (reference sequence). This chain's CDR3 is CASSQDSTNYGYTF. In DNA form, the CDR3 reads TGTGCCAGCAGCCAAGACAGTACTAACTATGGCTACACCTTC.

This rearrangement joins TRBV5-1 to TRBJ2-3; 11 bases are shared with TRBD2. CDR1 is SGHRS and CDR2 is YFSETQ in the germline V gene. The CDR3 covers 16 residues. The V segment lost 4 bases and the J segment 1 base; nucleotides outside the gene matches: 5. CDR3 in DNA: TGCGCCAGCAGCCCGCAACTAGCGGGAGGCACAGATACGCAGTATTTT. This sequence encodes CASSPQLAGGTDTQYF.

This chain connects TRBV7-6 to TRBJ2-2; 13 bases match TRBD2. Germline-derived CDR1 and CDR2 are SGHVS and FNYEAQ. This CDR3 contains 15 residues. V trimming: 6 bases; J trimming: 4 bases; junction bases outside the gene matches: 2. CDR3 protein: CASRLAGGVTGELFF. For the CDR3, the DNA is TGTGCCAGCAGACTAGCGGGGGGGGTCACCGGGGAGCTGTTTTTT.

V gene TRBV28 combines with J gene TRBJ2-2; no firm D call. The germline V gene encodes CDR1 MDHEN and CDR2 SYDVKM. The CDR3 covers 12 residues. With 2 bases removed from V and 7 bases from J, the gap between germline ends came to 5 bases. CDR3 in DNA: TGTGCCAGCAGTTTAAATTACGGGGAGCTGTTTTTT. This gives the protein CASSLNYGELFF. Filled out from reference TRBV28 and TRBJ2-2, the complete variable domain reads DVKVTQSSRYLVKRTGEKVFLECVQDMDHENMFWYRQDPGLGLRLIYFSYDVKMKEKGDIPEGYSVSREKKERFSLILESASTNQTSMYLCASSLNYGELFFGEGSRLTVL.

V gene TRBV9 combines with J gene TRBJ2-7, with 9 bases matching TRBD2. The CDR3 is 16 residues long. V lost 0 bases and J lost 3; bases outside the gene matches: 7. Germline CDR1 and CDR2: SGDLS and YYNGEE. The CDR3 spells CASSVAALAGIYEQYF. Here the CDR3 DNA reads TGTGCCAGCAGCGTAGCGGCGCTAGCGGGGATCTACGAGCAGTACTTC.

The chain employs TRBV3-1 (or the pseudogene TRBV3-2) and TRBJ1-4; D is ambiguous. There are 13 residues in the CDR3. The V and J ends lost 4 bases and 5 bases respectively, with 8 bases between them. Germline V gene lookup returns CDR1 LGHDT and CDR2 YNNKEL (reference sequence). In nucleotides, the CDR3 is TGTGCCAGCAGCCTTCTCGAGAATGAAAAACTGTTTTTT. This sequence encodes CASSLLENEKLFF.

This clone has just a few counts. The chain employs TRBV4-1 and TRBJ1-5; 8 nucleotides agree with TRBD1. CDR1 is MGHRA, CDR2 YSYEKL, per germline. V was clipped by 5 bases and J by 1 base; unmatched bases: 4. This CDR3 contains 15 residues. Here the CDR3 DNA reads TGCGCCAGCAGCGTTTACAGGGGGAGCAATCAGCCCCAGCATTTT. It yields the protein CASSVYRGSNQPQHF.

This clone occurred a few times. This chain connects TRBV6-5 to TRBJ1-2; maybe TRBD1 (5 bases). Germline CDR1 and CDR2: MNHEY and SVGAGI. CDR3 length: 12 residues. The V gene lost 7 bases and the J gene lost 7 bases, with 13 bases spanning the gap. CDR3 nucleotides: TGTGCCAGCACCAGCAGGGACTCTGGCTACACCTTC. It codes for CASTSRDSGYTF.

The chain carries TRBV3-1 (or the pseudogene TRBV3-2) and TRBJ1-3; D is ambiguous. Trimming stripped 3 bases from V and 0 bases from J, with 6 bases between. CDR3 length: 14 amino acids. CDR1 is LGHDT, CDR2 YNNKEL, per germline (reference sequence). The CDR3 region is CASSHMSSGNTIYF. Written as DNA, the CDR3 is TGTGCCAGCAGCCACATGAGCTCTGGAAACACCATATATTTT.